The TCR beta chain described here comes from a study of blood T cell repertoires in COVID-19. Across the study: Both acute and convalescent COVID-19 samples were obtained from the United States, Italy and Spain.

The V end lost 5 bases, the J end lost 1 base, and 20 bases lay between the germline ends. CDR3 length equals 18 residues. Germline CDR1 and CDR2: MNHEY and SMNVEV (reference sequence). Sequenced by immunoSEQ multiplex PCR; TCRdb stores in-frame clones only, minus some. The sample has some 250,000 clones; less than 90% are singletons. Specimen: peripheral blood. This chain links TRBV27 with TRBJ2-2; TRBD1 is a possible D gene (6 bases). The clonotype comes from a man aged 55-75 years with acute or convalescent COVID-19. The CDR3 DNA sequence: TGTGCCAGCAGTCCGTCATCAGGTCGAGGGGGGAACACCGGGGAGCTGTTTTTT. This gives the protein CASSPSSGRGGNTGELFF.